A single sample is the source of the 23 T cell receptor beta chains below, sequenced in a study of T cells after posttransplantation cyclophosphamide. Method: immunoSEQ multiplex PCR; TCRdb's copy keeps in-frame clones and lacks some. Sampling found almost 35,000 clones, none seen once. The specimen was PBMCs. Receptors were obtained from a woman aged 45-59 years in good health and a related stem cell transplant donor.

This clone was found a few times. The genes are TRBV18 and TRBJ1-1, with D possibly TRBD1 on 5 matching bases. The CDR3 sequence is 14 residues long. V was trimmed by 3 bases and J by 4 bases, leaving 12 bases between them. The germline V gene encodes CDR1 KGHSH and CDR2 LQKENI. The CDR3 protein is CASSPMAQGTEAFF. The CDR3 DNA reads TGTGCCAGCTCACCTATGGCTCAGGGCACTGAAGCTTTCTTT.

This clone turned up a few times. The chain recombines TRBV29-1 with TRBJ2-7, with 7 bases that match TRBD1. The ends lost 4 bases at V and 0 bases at J; junction bases unmatched: 6. CDR1 and CDR2 (germline): SQVTM, ANQGSEA. The CDR3 spans 14 residues. The CDR3 protein is CSVGVRGSSYEQYF. The CDR3 region has the DNA TGCAGCGTTGGCGTCAGGGGGAGCTCCTACGAGCAGTACTTC.

Ten or more counts support this clone. V gene TRBV27 combines with J gene TRBJ1-2; no clear D. CDR3 length: 11 residues. V dropped 6 bases and J dropped 4 bases, with 6 bases sitting between them. Germline V gene lookup returns CDR1 MNHEY and CDR2 SMNVEV (reference sequence). The DNA of the CDR3 is TGTGCCAGCAGCCCCGGCTATGGCTACACCTTC. Its protein product is CASSPGYGYTF.

This clone was picked up many times. The CDR3 spells CASSPRRLRGNEQFF. The CDR3 DNA reads as TGTGCCAGCAGCCCCAGACGACTACGCGGTAATGAGCAGTTCTTC. V and J are TRBV7-2 and TRBJ2-1, with a possible D match to TRBD2 (5 bases). CDR3 length equals 15 residues. The ends were cut back, 5 bases at V and 7 bases at J, with 18 bases in the middle. The germline V gene has CDR1 SGHTA and CDR2 FQGNSA. The full variable domain, with the rest looked up from reference TRBV7-2 and TRBJ2-1, is GAGVSQSPSNKVTEKGKDVELRCDPISGHTALYWYRQSLGQGLEFLIYFQGNSAPDKSGLPSDRFSAERTGGSVSTLTIQRTQQEDSAVYLCASSPRRLRGNEQFFGPGTRLTVL.

In this sample, this clone turned up many times. The chain is built from TRBV18 and TRBJ1-3; tentative D call: TRBD1 (5 bases). This CDR3 has 14 residues. Germline CDR1 is KGHSH and CDR2 is LQKENI. The germline V and J ends were trimmed by 0 bases and 8 bases, with 11 bases remaining between them. The CDR3 sequence: CASSPPAQGDTIYF. CDR3 nucleotides: TGTGCCAGCTCACCACCGGCCCAGGGAGACACCATATATTTT.

This clone occurred many times. The rearrangement links TRBV6-2 or TRBV6-3 to TRBJ2-2; 9 nucleotides match TRBD2. Germline V gene data show CDR1 as MNHEY and CDR2 as SVGEGT. CDR3 length: 16 residues. Trimming removed 6 bases from V and 0 bases from J; junction bases left unmatched: 5. For the CDR3, the DNA is TGTGCCAGCAGCCCTAGCGGGGTCGCGAACACCGGGGAGCTGTTTTTT. It specifies CASSPSGVANTGELFF.

Many counts were recorded for this clone. The V gene is TRBV2, the J gene TRBJ2-1, with 8 bases lining up with TRBD1. The V gene end was trimmed by 3 bases and the J gene end by 10 bases; junction bases not matched to a gene: 5. This CDR3 comprises 13 residues. From germline, CDR1 is SNHLY and CDR2 FYNNEI. The CDR3, as DNA: TGTGCCAGCAGTGAGGACAGGGTCGGAGAGCAGTTCTTC. Amino acid sequence: CASSEDRVGEQFF.

The sample holds many counts of this clone. The chain recombines TRBV7-9 with TRBJ1-1, with 8 bases fitting TRBD1. The junction had 2 bases not matched to a gene; V was cut back by 5 bases and J by 3 bases. The CDR3 runs to 13 residues. CDR1 and CDR2 (germline): SEHNR, FQNEAQ (reference sequence). The CDR3 nucleotides read TGTGCCAGCAGCCCACAGGGGGACACTGAAGCTTTCTTT. It translates to CASSPQGDTEAFF.

This clone was counted many times. The gene calls are TRBV28 and TRBJ2-7, with D uncertain. V lost 9 bases and J lost 3, with 6 bases in between. CDR1 and CDR2 (germline): MDHEN, SYDVKM. This CDR3 is 10 amino acids long. The DNA of the CDR3 is TGTGCCAGTCGCGACTACGAGCAGTACTTC. Translation gives CASRDYEQYF.

Many counts were recorded for this clone. The chain employs TRBV6-2 or TRBV6-3 and TRBJ1-1, with D possibly matching TRBD1 (6 bases). Germline V gives CDR1 MNHEY, CDR2 SVGEGT. The CDR3 has 13 residues. The V end was cut by 4 bases, the J end by 5 bases, with 11 bases between. This CDR3 is CASSLQGWTEAFF. Written as DNA, the CDR3 is TGTGCCAGCAGTTTACAGGGTTGGACTGAAGCTTTCTTT.

This clone was seen many times. This chain links TRBV6-2 or TRBV6-3 with TRBJ2-1; the match to TRBD1 covers 7 bases. Losses at the gene ends were 2 bases for V and 15 bases for J; bases not matched to a gene: 16. The germline V gene has CDR1 MNHEY and CDR2 SVGEGT. CDR3 length equals 15 residues. CDR3 in DNA: TGTGCCAGCAGTTACAGGGGGCAGGCCCCGATAAACTGGTTCTTC. Translation: CASSYRGQAPINWFF.

This clone was picked up many times. This chain links TRBV9 with TRBJ1-4; no reliable D call. V lost 4 bases to trimming and J lost 0 bases, with 13 bases between them. The CDR3 consists of 16 residues. The germline V gene encodes CDR1 SGDLS and CDR2 YYNGEE. In DNA form, the CDR3 reads TGTGCCAGCAGCCGAACGGGGAGTGCAACTAATGAAAAACTGTTTTTT. Translated: CASSRTGSATNEKLFF. Variable domain in full (rest from reference TRBV9 and TRBJ1-4): DSGVTQTPKHLITATGQRVTLRCSPRSGDLSVYWYQQSLDQGLQFLIQYYNGEERAKGNILERFSAQQFPDLHSELNLSSLELGDSALYFCASSRTGSATNEKLFFGSGTQLSVL.

This clone has at least ten counts. This chain connects TRBV27 to TRBJ1-2, with TRBD1 matching over 7 bases. Germline CDR1 MNHEY, CDR2 SMNVEV (reference sequence). The length of the CDR3 is 16 residues. Trimming took 3 bases from V and 4 from J; bases not matched to a gene: 11. This chain's CDR3 is CASSFSPAGGSYGYTF. Here the CDR3 DNA reads TGTGCCAGCAGTTTTTCCCCAGCAGGGGGGAGCTATGGCTACACCTTC.

This clone occurred many times. The chain joins TRBV6-2 or TRBV6-3 to TRBJ2-1, with 16 bases aligning to TRBD2. V dropped 1 base and J dropped 7; count of bases not matched to a gene: 13. CDR1 MNHEY and CDR2 SVGEGT come from the germline V gene. The CDR3 length is 20 residues. This CDR3 is CASSYFTGTSGRANINEQFF. CDR3 nucleotides: TGTGCCAGCAGTTACTTCACCGGGACTAGCGGGAGGGCCAATATAAATGAGCAGTTCTTC.

In this sample, this clone turned up many times. The rearrangement links TRBV18 to TRBJ1-1; TRBD1 might be the D (5 bases). The germline V gene has CDR1 KGHSH and CDR2 LQKENI. The length of the CDR3 is 18 residues. Trimming removed 5 bases at V and 0 bases at J, with 22 bases between. The CDR3 sequence: CASSTVPGINAMNTEAFF. The CDR3 bases are TGTGCCAGCTCAACCGTACCAGGGATCAACGCGATGAACACTGAAGCTTTCTTT.

V gene TRBV5-6 combines with J gene TRBJ2-5; perhaps TRBD2 as D (5 bases). V gave up 0 bases and J gave up 4 bases, with 16 bases separating them. Looked up from germline, CDR1 is SGHDT and CDR2 is YYEEEE. This CDR3 is 16 amino acids long. Written as DNA, the CDR3 is TGTGCCAGCAGCTTGGTATTATCGGGCGCGGGAGAGACCCAGTACTTC. Encoded protein: CASSLVLSGAGETQYF.

This clone occurred many times. J is TRBJ2-2 and V is TRBV2; D may be TRBD1 (6 bases). CDR1 SNHLY and CDR2 FYNNEI come from the germline V gene. V shed 7 bases and J shed 3 bases, with 12 bases lying between them. The CDR3 is 14 amino acids. The CDR3 here is CASNTPGDTGELFF. The CDR3 DNA reads as TGTGCCAGCAATACCCCAGGGGACACCGGGGAGCTGTTTTTT.

Many counts were recorded for this clone. This chain joins TRBV27 and TRBJ1-2; D may be TRBD1 (6 bases). The V end lost 6 bases, the J end lost 2 bases, and 16 bases lay between the germline ends. The CDR3 length is 15 residues. Germline lookup yields CDR1 MNHEY and CDR2 SMNVEV (reference sequence). CDR3 in amino acids: CASSHGQKRNYGYTF. CDR3 nucleotide sequence: TGTGCCAGCAGCCACGGACAGAAGAGAAACTATGGCTACACCTTC.

This clone was recorded many times. The rearrangement joins TRBV6-1 to TRBJ1-2; tentative D call: TRBD1 (5 bases). V was cut by 2 bases and J by 3 bases, with 10 bases left in between. Germline CDR1 MNHNS, CDR2 SASEGT. This CDR3 region has 14 residues. CDR3 DNA sequence: TGTGCCAGCAGTGAACATAGGGGAGACTATGGCTACACCTTC. It is translated as CASSEHRGDYGYTF.

This clone was observed many times. The rearrangement joins TRBV7-8 to TRBJ2-7; D ambiguous. The CDR3 extends over 13 amino acids. Looked up from germline, CDR1 is SGHVS and CDR2 is FQNEAQ. Trimming cost V 0 bases and J 4 bases, with 7 bases left between them. The CDR3 coding sequence is TGTGCCAGCAGCTTAGCGACATCTTACGAGCAGTACTTC. Translated, it gives CASSLATSYEQYF.

This clone was counted at least ten times. V gene TRBV6-1 combines with J gene TRBJ1-1; D is undetermined. CDR3 length: 13 amino acids. Trimming cost V 6 bases and J 6 bases, with 14 bases left between them. Germline V gene lookup returns CDR1 MNHNS and CDR2 SASEGT. The CDR3, as DNA: TGTGCCAGCAGCCAGGTTAATTACGCTGAAGCTTTCTTT. This encodes CASSQVNYAEAFF.

The sample holds many counts of this clone. This chain links TRBV5-1 with TRBJ2-3, with D uncertain. The CDR3 extends over 13 amino acids. The V and J ends lost 4 bases and 0 bases respectively, with 6 bases between them. The germline V gene encodes CDR1 SGHRS and CDR2 YFSETQ. CDR3 loop: CASSATSTDTQYF. The CDR3 DNA follows: TGCGCCAGCAGCGCCACAAGCACAGATACGCAGTATTTT. Full variable domain (rest looked up from reference TRBV5-1 and TRBJ2-3): KAGVTQTPRYLIKTRGQQVTLSCSPISGHRSVSWYQQTPGQGLQFLFEYFSETQRNKGNFPGRFSGRQFSNSRSEMNVSTLELGDSALYLCASSATSTDTQYFGPGTRLTVL.

The chain carries TRBV18 and TRBJ2-3; tentatively, D is TRBD2 (6 bases). Germline CDR1 is KGHSH and CDR2 is LQKENI. This CDR3 is built from 16 residues. The ends were cut back, 4 bases at V and 4 bases at J, with 18 bases in the middle. The CDR3 is CASSLKRAGSPDTQYF. CDR3 in DNA: TGTGCCAGCTCACTCAAGCGTGCGGGATCACCAGATACGCAGTATTTT.